A selection of T cell receptor beta chains follows, all from one sample in a study of T-cell memory formation after mild COVID-19. TCRdb independently ran MiXCR on the 5' RACE reads; one entry per CDR3 protein. The table records approximately 300,000 distinct CDR3 sequences, about 16% of them present only once. Sequencing used PBMCs or a T cell subset sorted from them (not recorded which). These receptor sequences come from a young man who had mild COVID-19 (a few samples of this study predate the infection). Cell type and time point are not known. Both conserved end residues are part of each CDR3.

v_call cdr3_aa
TRBV6-2/TRBV6-3 CASAPEVETQYF
TRBV7-9 CASSLASSDEQYF
TRBV4-1 CASSNLAGGQETQYF
TRBV20-1 CSPDTFTGSRTNYGYTF
TRBV27 CASSLDGVYEQYF
TRBV7-9 CASRSLQGGANNEQFF
TRBV24-1 CATKPGVRGPNTDTQYF
TRBV5-1 CASSPTPVNTEAFF
TRBV29-1 CSVEARGGDEQFF
TRBV20-1 CSARSTPGQGLF
TRBV27 CASSWSGGAFETQYF
TRBV20-1 CSARGTGTTDQPQHF
TRBV7-8 CASDPGQGKREQYF
TRBV5-5 CASGHNYEQYF
TRBV12-3/TRBV12-4 CASWKTSLTNTEAFF
TRBV7-2 CASSWDRGYSGNTIYF
TRBV7-2 CASSLGGQGPETQYF
TRBV20-1 CSVPTGVSTDTQYF
TRBV11-2 CASSFTGANVLTF
TRBV20-1 CSARDGGGYYNEQFF
TRBV6-1 CASSERRNYGYTF
TRBV18 CASSPDMREKLFF
TRBV12-3/TRBV12-4 CASSPDRGRVGYTF
TRBV9 CASSVGGESEAFF
TRBV7-2 CASSFSRGLNTEAFF
TRBV9 CASSIASDLANEQFF
TRBV12-3/TRBV12-4 CASSGTPYNEQFF
TRBV5-1 CASQFRGPSSEAFF
TRBV12-3/TRBV12-4 CASSLSGRSYEQYF
TRBV12-3/TRBV12-4 CASSFVGGHTGELFF
TRBV28 CASIEETSGGGEQFF
TRBV7-2 CASTTGTGYGYTF
TRBV20-1 CSARDPGLAWKTQYF
TRBV7-2 CASSLGRELEETQYF
TRBV7-9 CASSSPLMNTEAFF
TRBV13 CASSSPLPPGELFF
TRBV12-3/TRBV12-4 CASSLAPGGGDTQYF
TRBV6-5 CASNYGPGAKETQYF
TRBV14 CASSPIYRGRRTEAFF
TRBV7-9 CASSLPVSPLHF
TRBV10-1 CASSDSGYGYTF
TRBV5-1 CASSFAGGRKLFF
TRBV6-5 CASSDIRQVGTEAFF
TRBV20-1 CSARSTSGRTDTQYF
TRBV25-1 CASRPLADDTDTQYF
TRBV6-4 CASSVEGLAVPGDTQYF
TRBV5-1 CASSWTGLEGGEQFF
TRBV5-1 CASSLIGTTSTDTQYF
TRBV30 CAWSEFGRPYKNIQYF
TRBV24-1 CATSDRGTSGGDNEQFF
TRBV6-6 CASSYPGTVYEQYF
TRBV12-3/TRBV12-4 CASSLEQGQETQYF
TRBV12-3/TRBV12-4 CATSEAFTDTQYF
TRBV5-6 CASSRFTGTVGYEQYF
TRBV7-9 CASTPSASQETQYF
TRBV5-1 CASSTGQGNQPQHF
TRBV10-1 CASSESILGYEQYF
TRBV19 CASSVQGITEAFF